Following are 18 T cell receptor beta chains from one sample sequenced in a study of blood T cell repertoires in COVID-19. TCRdb's table, derived via immunoSEQ multiplex PCR, lists solely in-frame clones and lacks some. The sample holds some 130,000 clones, roughly 71% seen once. Material for sequencing was peripheral blood. Receptors were obtained from a man of 80 years or more with acute or convalescent COVID-19.

The table lists this clone with many counts. The chain recombines TRBV10-3 with TRBJ1-2; D gene ambiguous. Germline V lookup: CDR1 ENHRY, CDR2 SYGVKD. The V end lost 3 bases, the J end lost 8 bases, and 10 bases lay between the germline ends. The CDR3 length is 12 residues. CDR3 in DNA: TGTGCCATCAGTGACGGTGTCGTGGGCTACACCTTC. Its translation: CAISDGVVGYTF.

The gene calls are TRBV15 and TRBJ1-2; 7 bases match TRBD1. The V gene end was trimmed by 3 bases and the J gene end by 7 bases; junction bases not matched to a gene: 17. Germline V lookup: CDR1 LNHNV, CDR2 YYDKDF (reference sequence). The CDR3 length is 17 residues. The CDR3 DNA reads TGTGCCACCAGCAGGGTAGAATCAGACAGGGAGGTAAGTGGCTACACCTTC. Its protein product is CATSRVESDREVSGYTF.

This chain links TRBV28 with TRBJ2-5; TRBD2 is a possible D gene (5 bases). V was trimmed by 4 bases and J by 7 bases, leaving 22 bases between them. The V gene's germline CDR1 is MDHEN and CDR2 SYDVKM. CDR3 size: 16 residues. The CDR3 region has the DNA TGTGCCAGCAGTTACCCCCCCTATGGGAGAGATTTGACCCAGTACTTC. It codes for CASSYPPYGRDLTQYF.

This sequence joins TRBV7-9 and TRBJ2-3; perhaps TRBD1 as D (5 bases). The CDR3 consists of 11 residues. Germline values: CDR1 SEHNR, CDR2 FQNEAQ (reference sequence). V was clipped by 5 bases and J by 11 bases, with 11 bases between them. The CDR3: CASSPTVQQYF. The DNA for the CDR3 is TGTGCCAGCAGCCCGACAGTACAGCAGTATTTT.

The rearrangement links TRBV7-2 to TRBJ1-6, with D maybe TRBD1 (6 bases). The germline gives CDR1 SGHTA, CDR2 FQGNSA. Trimming stripped 2 bases from V and 6 bases from J, with 11 bases between. CDR3 size: 15 residues. The CDR3 spells CASSLSKGGNSPLHF. As DNA, the CDR3 is TGTGCCAGCAGCTTAAGCAAAGGGGGTAATTCACCCCTCCACTTT.

This clone was seen a few times. The chain couples TRBV11-2 to TRBJ1-6; D not resolved. Germline V lookup: CDR1 SGHAT, CDR2 FQNNGV. Deletions cut 8 bases from V and 8 bases from J, with 16 bases between. The CDR3 extends over 14 amino acids. The CDR3 DNA follows: TGTGCCAGCTTTAACGGGGTTACCCATTCACCCCTCCACTTT. Its translation: CASFNGVTHSPLHF.

This chain connects TRBV28 to TRBJ2-3, with 12 bases aligning to TRBD2. The CDR3 totals 17 residues. Unmatched junction bases numbered 14, after V lost 3 bases and J lost 10 bases. Germline V gives CDR1 MDHEN, CDR2 SYDVKM. The CDR3 bases are TGTGCCAGCAGTTTTGCGAGACTAGCGGGGGTACGGGAAGCGCAGTATTTT. This translates into CASSFARLAGVREAQYF. Variable domain in full (rest from reference TRBV28 and TRBJ2-3): DVKVTQSSRYLVKRTGEKVFLECVQDMDHENMFWYRQDPGLGLRLIYFSYDVKMKEKGDIPEGYSVSREKKERFSLILESASTNQTSMYLCASSFARLAGVREAQYFGPGTRLTVL.

The chain employs TRBV7-9 and TRBJ1-2, with 8 positions matching TRBD1. The CDR3 spans 16 residues. Unmatched junction bases numbered 13, after V lost 4 bases and J lost 6 bases. From germline, CDR1 is SEHNR and CDR2 FQNEAQ (reference sequence). The CDR3 reads CASSSLTGALLHGYTF. In DNA, the CDR3 is TGTGCCAGCAGCTCCCTGACAGGGGCACTCCTTCATGGCTACACCTTC.

The rearrangement links TRBV18 to TRBJ2-7, with TRBD1 matching over 7 bases. This CDR3 is 14 amino acids long. CDR1 is KGHSH and CDR2 is LQKENI in the germline V gene. V lost 6 bases and J lost 4; bases outside the gene matches: 9. CDR3 nucleotides: TGTGCCAGCTCCCCGACAGGGAAGGGATACGAGCAGTACTTC. Its protein is CASSPTGKGYEQYF.

The chain links TRBV18 to TRBJ1-5, with D possibly TRBD1 on 5 matching bases. Germline assignment: CDR1 KGHSH and CDR2 LQKENI. The CDR3 extends over 13 amino acids. The V end lost 5 bases, the J end lost 5 bases, and 10 bases lay between the germline ends. CDR3 sequence: CASSYGGDQPQHF. CDR3 nucleotides: TGTGCCAGCTCATATGGGGGGGATCAGCCCCAGCATTTT.

The gene calls are TRBV5-5 and TRBJ2-1, with a tentative D call TRBD1 (6 bases). The germline V and J ends were trimmed by 4 bases and 7 bases, with 21 bases remaining between them. CDR1 and CDR2 (germline): SGHKS, YYEKEE (reference sequence). The CDR3 consists of 16 residues. CDR3 loop: CASSPSVAGEKNEQFF. The CDR3 bases are TGTGCCAGCAGCCCCTCGGTGGCAGGGGAGAAGAATGAGCAGTTCTTC.

CDR3 coding DNA: TGTGCCAGCAGCTTTGGTCTTTCGCGAGGGACAGGGGGGACCAATGAGCAGTTCTTC. Its translation is CASSFGLSRGTGGTNEQFF. The V and J genes are TRBV5-5 and TRBJ2-1; 11 bases line up with TRBD1. Trimming cost V 2 bases and J 6 bases; bases outside gene matches: 16. Per the germline V gene, CDR1 is SGHKS and CDR2 is YYEKEE (reference sequence). There are 19 residues in the CDR3.

The chain combines TRBV11-2 with TRBJ2-3; tentative D call: TRBD2 (6 bases). From germline, CDR1 is SGHAT and CDR2 FQNNGV. V was trimmed by 6 bases and J by 0 bases, leaving 13 bases between them. CDR3 length: 15 amino acids. The CDR3: CASRQAGKSTDTQYF. The CDR3 DNA is TGTGCCAGCAGACAAGCGGGCAAGAGCACAGATACGCAGTATTTT.

The gene calls are TRBV4-2 and TRBJ1-2, with D possibly TRBD1 on 6 matching bases. Trimming stripped 9 bases from V and 7 bases from J, with 15 bases between. The germline CDR1 and CDR2 sequences are LGHNA and YNFKEQ. This CDR3 has 12 residues. The DNA for the CDR3 is TGTGCCAGTAGGGGGTCTTCTCTTGGCTACACCTTC. Translated: CASRGSSLGYTF.

The V and J genes are TRBV3-1 (or the pseudogene TRBV3-2) and TRBJ1-2; a weak D match, TRBD1 (6 bases). Germline values: CDR1 LGHDT, CDR2 YNNKEL (reference sequence). V lost 2 bases and J lost 4, with 11 bases in between. This CDR3 has 14 residues. Written as DNA, the CDR3 is TGTGCCAGCAGCCAACTGGGGGCGGCCTATGGCTACACCTTC. Amino acid sequence: CASSQLGAAYGYTF.

The chain uses TRBV5-1 and TRBJ2-1; D gene uncertain. This CDR3 is built from 15 residues. In germline, CDR1 is SGHRS, CDR2 YFSETQ. V gave up 0 bases and J gave up 3 bases, with 10 bases separating them. For the CDR3, the DNA is TGCGCCAGCAGCTTGGCGGCAGGCAACTACAATGAGCAGTTCTTC. Its protein is CASSLAAGNYNEQFF. The full variable domain, rest sourced from reference TRBV5-1 and TRBJ2-1, is KAGVTQTPRYLIKTRGQQVTLSCSPISGHRSVSWYQQTPGQGLQFLFEYFSETQRNKGNFPGRFSGRQFSNSRSEMNVSTLELGDSALYLCASSLAAGNYNEQFFGPGTRLTVL.

The CDR3 protein is CASSFGGTGELFF. The DNA for the CDR3 is TGTGCCAGCAGTTTTGGAGGTACCGGGGAGCTGTTTTTT. The chain has TRBV12-3 or TRBV12-4 and TRBJ2-2; D might be TRBD2 (5 bases). The V end lost 3 bases, the J end lost 5 bases, and 7 bases lay between the germline ends. CDR3 length: 13 residues.

The CDR3: CASSFPGSLEKLFF. The CDR3 DNA follows: TGTGCCAGCAGCTTTCCGGGATCCTTGGAAAAACTGTTTTTT. This rearrangement joins TRBV7-2 to TRBJ1-4, with D uncertain. Germline V gene sequence: CDR1 SGHTA, CDR2 FQGNSA. The CDR3 covers 14 residues. Trimming pared 3 bases from V and 8 bases from J, leaving 13 bases between. The entire variable domain, with the rest obtained from reference TRBV7-2 and TRBJ1-4, is as follows: GAGVSQSPSNKVTEKGKDVELRCDPISGHTALYWYRQSLGQGLEFLIYFQGNSAPDKSGLPSDRFSAERTGGSVSTLTIQRTQQEDSAVYLCASSFPGSLEKLFFGSGTQLSVL.